The following is a T cell receptor beta chain sequence with its context. Its antigen is not identified. TCRdb's copy holds only in-frame clones and misses some; the assay was immunoSEQ multiplex PCR. In the table there are 85,000 to 100,000 clones, approximately 85% of which are singletons. This sample is drawn from a study of OX40 agonist ivuxolimab in advanced cancers. Germline-derived CDR1 and CDR2 are SGHRS and YFSETQ. The CDR3 is 16 amino acids. The V and J ends lost 0 bases and 3 bases, in that order; junction bases with no gene match: 5. Study-wide points: Antigen targets of the expanded peripheral T cells went undetermined. Low normalized T-cell clonal expansion also characterized some of the nonresponders.

Sequencing used CD4+ or CD8+ T cells sorted from blood, obtained in a trial of the OX40 agonist ivuxolimab. The source of this sequence is an adult with an advanced solid tumor such as melanoma, head and neck, liver or kidney cancer. The V and J genes are TRBV5-1 and TRBJ2-1; 8 nucleotides match TRBD1. The CDR3, as DNA: TGCGCCAGCAGCTTGGAGGCAGGGGGCGGCTACAATGAGCAGTTCTTC. This translates into CASSLEAGGGYNEQFF.